These 27 T cell receptor beta chains came from one sample sequenced in a study of vaccination and CD4 T cells after COVID-19. Cultured CD4+ T-cell DNA underwent Oncomine TCR Beta short-read sequencing. TCRdb redid the calling of the PCR reads with MiXCR, one entry per CDR3 protein. This repertoire shows some 14,000 distinct CDR3 sequences, about 24% found once; its top ten account for 15% to 20%. Treatment: roughly 11-day PBMC culture with coronavirus spike peptide pools or control peptides (ViraFEST assay). These TCRs' antigens remain unknown. The sample here was CD4+ T cells from blood, cultured in vitro, taken after SARS-CoV-2 vaccination. The receptors stem from a human donor who had recovered from COVID-19.

In this sample, this clonotype turned up a few times. V gene TRBV7-2 combines with J gene TRBJ2-1, with D unclear. The CDR3 extends over 14 amino acids. Germline-derived CDR1 and CDR2 are SGHTA and FQGNSA. V lost 1 base and J 4 bases, leaving 8 bases between the germline ends. CDR3 in DNA: TGTGCCAGCAGCTTAGGCCCAGTTTACAATGAGCAGTTCTTC. Amino acid sequence: CASSLGPVYNEQFF.

This clonotype was recorded a few times. The CDR3 loop reads CASTTPRGQGLETQYF. The CDR3 DNA is TGTGCCAGCACCACACCCCGAGGACAGGGACTAGAGACCCAGTACTTC. J is TRBJ2-5 and V is TRBV28; 8 nucleotides line up with TRBD1. The CDR3 contains 16 residues. The J segment lost 4 bases and the V segment lost 7 bases, leaving 14 bases of the junction unmatched. Germline V gene sequence: CDR1 MDHEN, CDR2 SYDVKM.

The chain recombines TRBV11-2 with TRBJ1-1; D remains ambiguous. The V end lost 0 bases, the J end lost 2 bases, and 10 bases lay between the germline ends. The CDR3 consists of 15 residues. Germline lookup yields CDR1 SGHAT and CDR2 FQNNGV. The CDR3 sequence is CASSLDAGSNTEAFF. In DNA form, the CDR3 reads TGTGCCAGCAGCTTAGATGCGGGCAGTAACACTGAAGCTTTCTTT.

The sample holds a few counts of this clonotype. The chain combines TRBV6-1 with TRBJ2-5, with D uncertain. V was trimmed by 4 bases and J by 7 bases, leaving 10 bases between them. This CDR3 region has 12 residues. Germline lookup yields CDR1 MNHNS and CDR2 SASEGT. The DNA of the CDR3 is TGTGCCAGCAGTGCGTATGCAGGGACCCAGTACTTC. It specifies CASSAYAGTQYF.

This clonotype was picked up a small number of times. The chain links TRBV27 to TRBJ1-6, with 7 bases that match TRBD1. The germline V gene encodes CDR1 MNHEY and CDR2 SMNVEV (reference sequence). Germline trimming cut 8 bases from V and 7 bases from J; bases unmatched to any gene: 5. The CDR3 loop spans 13 amino acids. Here the CDR3 reads CASRDRDNSPLHF. CDR3 in DNA: TGTGCCAGCCGCGACAGGGACAATTCACCCCTCCACTTT.

The chain uses TRBV11-2 and TRBJ2-3, with 10 bases matching TRBD2. After removal of 3 bases from V and 6 bases from J, the junction contained 9 bases not matched to a gene. Germline V CDR1 and CDR2: SGHAT, FQNNGV. The CDR3 runs to 16 residues. CDR3 protein: CASSLRRTSGGDTQYF. The CDR3 DNA sequence: TGTGCCAGCAGCTTGAGGAGGACTAGCGGAGGGGATACGCAGTATTTT.

This clonotype has a single count. The junction and the germline gene differ at one end; a read error may be behind it. The genes are TRBV28 and TRBJ2-5; maybe TRBD2 (5 bases). Germline assignment: CDR1 MDHEN and CDR2 SYDVKM. The CDR3 runs 12 residues. The CDR3 DNA reads as TGTACCAGCCGTTCGTCGGGGGAGACCCAGTACTTC. Protein product: CTSRSSGETQYF.

Within the sample, this clonotype is medium-sized (0.01 to 0.1%). The chain carries TRBV19 and TRBJ1-1; 9 bases agree with TRBD1. V lost 5 bases and J lost 4; bases outside the gene matches: 2. CDR3 length: 13 residues. Germline V CDR1 and CDR2: LNHDA, SQIVND (reference sequence). The CDR3 DNA sequence: TGTGCCAGTAGTTCGGACAGGGGCACTGAAGCTTTCTTT. Its protein product is CASSSDRGTEAFF.

The gene calls are TRBV6-1 and TRBJ2-5; TRBD1 aligns across 12 bases. After removal of 6 bases from V and 4 bases from J, the junction contained 12 bases not matched to a gene. The CDR3 is made up of 17 amino acids. Per germline, CDR1 MNHNS and CDR2 SASEGT. CDR3 protein: CASSLGGTGGWGETQYF. The CDR3 region has the DNA TGTGCCAGCAGCCTAGGCGGGACAGGGGGCTGGGGAGAGACCCAGTACTTC.

There are a few counts of this clonotype. The chain has TRBV5-5 and TRBJ2-1; D may be TRBD1 or TRBD2 (5 bases each). The V gene lost 4 bases and the J gene lost 1 base, with 18 bases spanning the gap. The CDR3 is made up of 17 amino acids. The V gene's germline CDR1 is SGHKS and CDR2 YYEKEE (reference sequence). CDR3 bases: TGTGCCAGCAGCCTGTATGGGGCGGGTGAATCCTACAATGAGCAGTTCTTC. It specifies CASSLYGAGESYNEQFF. The whole variable domain, filled in from reference TRBV5-5 and TRBJ2-1, reads DAGVTQSPTHLIKTRGQQVTLRCSPISGHKSVSWYQQVLGQGPQFIFQYYEKEERGRGNFPDRFSARQFPNYSSELNVNALLLGDSALYLCASSLYGAGESYNEQFFGPGTRLTVL.

This clonotype was detected only a few times. The genes are TRBV6-1 and TRBJ2-1; TRBD2 matches at 11 bases. V lost 10 bases to trimming and J lost 7 bases; unmatched junction nucleotides: 12. Looked up from germline, CDR1 is MNHNS and CDR2 is SASEGT. This CDR3 spans 15 amino acids. The CDR3 nucleotides read TGTGCCACCCGTTTGATAGCGGGAGGGCCTAATGAGCAGTTCTTC. Residues: CATRLIAGGPNEQFF.

This chain joins TRBV19 and TRBJ2-7; 8 bases align to TRBD2. Germline values: CDR1 LNHDA, CDR2 SQIVND (reference sequence). With 3 bases clipped from V and 0 bases from J, the junction kept 10 bases outside the gene matches. The CDR3 covers 17 residues. This CDR3 reads CASSIGWLAGISYEQYF. The CDR3 bases are TGTGCCAGTAGTATTGGCTGGCTAGCGGGTATCTCCTACGAGCAGTACTTC.

The V call is TRBV20-1, the J call TRBJ1-2, with a possible D match to TRBD1 (5 bases). The CDR3 runs to 15 residues. The ends were cut back, 0 bases at V and 7 bases at J, with 18 bases in the middle. CDR1 is DFQATT, CDR2 SNEGSKA, per germline (reference sequence). This CDR3 is CSARDPPAGKSGYTF. The CDR3 nucleotides are TGCAGTGCTAGAGATCCTCCTGCAGGGAAGAGTGGCTACACCTTC.

The rearrangement joins TRBV30 to TRBJ2-1; D gene ambiguous. In germline, CDR1 is GTSNPN, CDR2 SVGIG (reference sequence). The length of the CDR3 is 13 residues. V lost 0 bases, J lost 11 bases, and 14 bases lay in between. Here the CDR3 DNA reads TGTGCCTGGAGTGTACCGAGACTTTCCCAGCAGTTCTTC. Its protein is CAWSVPRLSQQFF.

In its sample, this clonotype is medium-sized. V is TRBV15 and J is TRBJ1-2, with D possibly matching TRBD1 (5 bases). The CDR3 covers 14 residues. Between the trimmed V and J ends, which lost 1 base and 2 bases, there was a span of 8 bases. Germline assignment: CDR1 LNHNV and CDR2 YYDKDF (reference sequence). The chain's CDR3 is CATSRGGVNYGYTF. CDR3 nucleotides: TGTGCCACCAGCAGAGGGGGGGTCAACTATGGCTACACCTTC.

The gene calls are TRBV20-1 and TRBJ2-1; possibly TRBD2 for D (5 bases). The CDR3 consists of 15 residues. The germline CDR1 and CDR2 sequences are DFQATT and SNEGSKA (reference sequence). V lost 4 bases to trimming and J lost 2 bases, with 15 bases between them. DNA for the CDR3: TGCAGTGCTAACTTCTGGCTGAGGGCCTACAATGAGCAGTTCTTC. Amino acids: CSANFWLRAYNEQFF.

The rearrangement links TRBV15 to TRBJ1-3; D uncertain. CDR3 length equals 16 residues. Germline CDR1 LNHNV, CDR2 YYDKDF (reference sequence). The germline V and J ends were trimmed by 0 bases and 0 bases, with 9 bases remaining between them. Here the CDR3 reads CATSREVGLSGNTIYF. As DNA, the CDR3 is TGTGCCACCAGCAGAGAGGTAGGACTCTCTGGAAACACCATATATTTT.

This clonotype was seen a few times. The chain combines TRBV6-1 with TRBJ2-1; D possibly uses TRBD1 or TRBD2 (5 bases each). CDR3 length: 14 residues. Trimming took off 7 bases at V and 10 bases at J, with 20 bases between the two ends. The germline CDR1 and CDR2 sequences are MNHNS and SASEGT. CDR3: CASIKRGTRREQFF. The CDR3 DNA reads TGTGCCAGCATCAAGAGAGGGACCCGGCGGGAGCAGTTCTTC.

V gene TRBV28 combines with J gene TRBJ1-1; D is possibly TRBD1 (5 bases). Per the germline V gene, CDR1 is MDHEN and CDR2 is SYDVKM. Between the trimmed V and J ends, which lost 4 bases and 6 bases, there was a span of 30 bases. This CDR3 comprises 19 residues. The CDR3 region is CASSSTFKTGTKYNAEAFF. In nucleotides, the CDR3 is TGTGCCAGCAGTTCAACCTTTAAAACAGGCACCAAGTACAACGCTGAAGCTTTCTTT.

This rearrangement joins TRBV5-1 to TRBJ2-7; 10 positions agree with TRBD2. With 0 bases clipped from V and 3 bases from J, the junction kept 6 bases outside the gene matches. CDR1 SGHRS and CDR2 YFSETQ come from the germline V gene. This CDR3 spans 16 amino acids. The DNA for the CDR3 is TGCGCCAGCAGCTTGGGAGTGGGACTAGCGCTCTACGAGCAGTACTTC. Its translation is CASSLGVGLALYEQYF.

The CDR3: CASSLSSGTEAFF. Written as DNA, the CDR3 is TGCGCCAGCAGCCTTTCATCCGGCACTGAAGCTTTCTTT. The chain employs TRBV5-1 and TRBJ1-1; D gene ambiguous. The CDR3 is 13 amino acids. Per germline, CDR1 SGHRS and CDR2 YFSETQ. Deletions cut 4 bases from V and 4 bases from J, with 11 bases between.

This clonotype was counted a few times. The rearrangement links TRBV20-1 to TRBJ2-1, with D possibly being TRBD1 (6 bases). The CDR3 consists of 13 residues. Germline CDR1 is DFQATT and CDR2 is SNEGSKA (reference sequence). V was cut by 4 bases and J by 8 bases, with 15 bases left in between. The CDR3 protein is CSATDRLSDEQFF. The CDR3 nucleotides are TGCAGTGCTACGGACAGACTTTCGGATGAGCAGTTCTTC.

This clonotype was observed a handful of times. This sequence joins TRBV20-1 and TRBJ2-1, with 9 nucleotides matching TRBD2. The CDR3 is 18 residues long. The germline CDR1 and CDR2 sequences are DFQATT and SNEGSKA (reference sequence). Unmatched junction bases numbered 17, after V lost 8 bases and J lost 0 bases. CDR3 loop: CSLPRDRSGGSSYNEQFF. CDR3 DNA sequence: TGCAGTCTTCCTCGGGACAGAAGCGGGGGGAGCTCCTACAATGAGCAGTTCTTC.

This clonotype came up a few times. The V call is TRBV24-1, the J call TRBJ2-4; D unclear. CDR3 length equals 19 residues. CDR1 and CDR2 from the germline V gene are KGHDR and SFDVKD. Trimming stripped 4 bases from V and 1 base from J, with 22 bases between. The CDR3 nucleotides read TGTGCCACCAGTGAAACCGACGCTAACCAGCGACCCGCCAAAAACATTCAGTACTTC. It is translated as CATSETDANQRPAKNIQYF.

The chain links TRBV5-6 to TRBJ1-1, with 8 bases that match TRBD1. Germline loops: CDR1 SGHDT, CDR2 YYEEEE. The CDR3 is made up of 14 amino acids. Trimming removed 1 base from V and 6 bases from J; junction bases left unmatched: 5. For the CDR3, the DNA is TGTGCCAGCAGCTTGACAGGGGGTGTGGCTGAAGCTTTCTTT. Translation: CASSLTGGVAEAFF.

In its sample, this clonotype ranks as medium-sized. The rearrangement uses TRBV7-2 and TRBJ1-2, with D possibly matching TRBD1 (5 bases). This CDR3 is built from 15 residues. Trimming pared 1 base from V and 8 bases from J, leaving 17 bases between. Looked up from germline, CDR1 is SGHTA and CDR2 is FQGNSA. The CDR3, as DNA: TGTGCCAGCAGCTTAGGATTGGCGGGGGAGGGCGGCTACACCTTC. Its protein is CASSLGLAGEGGYTF.

J is TRBJ1-6 and V is TRBV18; D not resolved. This CDR3 is 13 amino acids long. Looked up from germline, CDR1 is KGHSH and CDR2 is LQKENI. Trimming left V 2 bases short and J 8 bases short, with 7 bases between. CDR3 sequence reads: CASSPGEDSPLHF. Written as DNA, the CDR3 is TGTGCCAGCTCACCAGGAGAGGATTCACCCCTCCACTTT.